This T cell receptor (beta chain) was identified during a study of CD8 T cells in seronegative destructive rheumatoid arthritis (TCRdb year 2020). The study in broad terms: Seven of the eight CND-RA patients were receiving biological drugs at sampling. The seropositive RA, seronegative RA and healthy control comparison cohorts were obtained from an earlier published TCRbeta dataset rather than being newly sequenced. The study compared peripheral CD8+ TCRbeta repertoires from patients with CCP-negative destructive rheumatoid arthritis (CND-RA) against repertoires from newly diagnosed seropositive RA, seronegative RA and healthy controls.

This clone has only one observation. Its antigen specificity is not known. The input lacks base qualities; no much larger clone sits a single base away. From a lookup of the germline V gene, CDR1 and CDR2 are MDHEN and SYDVKM. Trimming takes 6 bases off V and 0 bases off J; junction bases not matched to a gene: 8. The CDR3, from cysteine to phenylalanine, totals 16 residues. Only the CDR3 portion is preserved as DNA: 48 bases, with reading frame beginning at the first base. CND-RA patients were negative for the clinical CCP2 antibody test, and joint destruction progressed despite active therapy. Every CND-RA patient had failed conventional anti-rheumatic therapy and showed typical joint destruction in the wrists and ankles. CND-RA patients were sampled after long disease histories, spanning decades in several cases, rather than at diagnosis. Roughly 50 millilitres of EDTA-anticoagulated peripheral blood were drawn from each patient. Peripheral blood mononuclear cells were isolated by Ficoll-Paque PLUS density gradient separation. CD8+ cells were isolated from fresh or cryopreserved PBMCs by AutoMACS magnetic bead positive selection, with purity checked by flow cytometry. Genomic DNA was extracted using Nucleospin Tissue or Tissue XS kits and then quantified on a Qubit 2.0 fluorometer.

Following the manufacturer's instructions, genomic DNA from CD8+ cells served as the input for TCRbeta sequencing. A genomics technology centre in Finland performed the TCRbeta sequencing with the immunoSEQ assay. The published analysis was carried out like this. The clonotype tables produced by the immunoSEQ preprocessing pipeline were converted into VDJtools format, and any non-productive clonotypes were filtered out. Samples with fewer than 10,000 reads were excluded, the remaining samples were subsampled to 10,000 reads, and six of eight CND-RA samples were retained. Using the VDJtools CalcDiversityStats function on data subsampled to 10,000 reads, the Shannon-Wiener, Simpson and clonality indices were calculated. Non-singleton TCRbeta clonotypes were hard-matched, with no mismatches allowed, against VDJdb to infer antigen specificity. CDR3 sequences that differed by a single amino acid (Hamming distance 1) were grouped into clusters that potentially share antigen targets. Public clonotypes were tested for group enrichment with one-sided Fisher's exact tests after resampling groups to six samples, repeated ten times. As stored in TCRdb, this immuneACCESS dataset retains in-frame rearrangements with V and J assigned. A fraction of the clones does not appear; measured against another copy, unresolved V genes explain less than half of the discrepancy, and the remainder lacks a known reason. V, J and clone size reflect that table, while D and trimming were determined from the DNA. The sample data list fewer than 15,000 clones, and less than 90% of these were observed just once. The ten largest clones capture 27% of the sample.

What the work shows at the level of the full study, not this receptor alone: With age adjusted for, CD8+ TCRbeta repertoires in CND-RA patients appeared less diverse and more clonal than repertoires in other RA subtypes. Because diagnostic samples were lacking, the TCR repertoire differences may partly reflect years of poor disease control rather than having been present at onset. CND-RA patients appeared to carry a distinct set of enriched public clonotypes, which the authors read as support for a separate disease subset. Across the 95,000 to 150,000 clonotypes tested, no public clonotype enrichment was retained after Benjamini-Hochberg correction. Compared with controls and other RA subtypes, CND-RA repertoires contained more CMV-reactive and fewer influenza A-reactive CD8+ TCRbeta sequences. The study acknowledged the small size of the CND-RA cohort as a limitation.

Sequences were obtained from CD8+ T cells from blood. The rearranged chain carries TRBV28 and TRBJ1-1, and 9 junctional nucleotides match TRBD1. This sequence originates from a woman aged 30-50 years with seronegative destructive rheumatoid arthritis. The CDR3 region has the sequence CASSPRDRALNTEAFF. The DNA reads as follows: TGTGCCAGCAGCCCGCGGGACAGGGCTTTGAACACTGAAGCTTTCTTT.